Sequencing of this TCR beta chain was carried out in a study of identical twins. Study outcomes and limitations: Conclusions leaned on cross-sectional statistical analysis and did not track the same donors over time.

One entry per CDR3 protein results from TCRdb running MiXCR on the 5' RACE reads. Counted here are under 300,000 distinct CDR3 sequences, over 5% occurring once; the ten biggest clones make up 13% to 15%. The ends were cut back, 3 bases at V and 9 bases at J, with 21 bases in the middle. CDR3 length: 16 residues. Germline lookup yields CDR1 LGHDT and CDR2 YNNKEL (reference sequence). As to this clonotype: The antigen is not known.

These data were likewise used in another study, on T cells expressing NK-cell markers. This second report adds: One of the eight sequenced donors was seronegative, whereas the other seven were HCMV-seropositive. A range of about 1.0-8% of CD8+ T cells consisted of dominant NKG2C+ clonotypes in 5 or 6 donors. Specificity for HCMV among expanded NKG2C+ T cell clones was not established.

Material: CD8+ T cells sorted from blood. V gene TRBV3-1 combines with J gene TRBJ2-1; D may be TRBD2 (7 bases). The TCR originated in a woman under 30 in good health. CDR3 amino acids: CASSQVERGGLGEQFF. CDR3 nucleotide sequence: TGTGCCAGCAGCCAGGTCGAGAGGGGGGGCTTGGGTGAGCAGTTCTTC.